This is a list of T cell receptor beta chains from one sample in a study of shared clonotypes between healthy human individuals. Measured with immunoSEQ multiplex PCR; TCRdb has only the in-frame clones, and not every one. The table includes hundreds of thousands of clones, around 97% detected once. Input material: naive CD4+ T cells sorted from blood. The receptors were gathered from a woman in her twenties or thirties in good health. Both conserved end residues are part of each CDR3. The D gene is left open where the match is weak. Clone size is not always given. Where it is, it says once, few, many or a class for expanded clones.

CASSYFNTGELFF TGTGCCAGTAGTTATTTTAACACCGGGGAGCTGTTTTTT TRBJ2-2 TRBV19 NA NA
CATSRDQGVYEQYF TGTGCCACCAGCAGAGATCAGGGGGTCTACGAGCAGTACTTC TRBJ2-7 TRBV15 TRBD1 NA
CASSPRTGHTEAFF TGTGCCAGCAGCCCCCGGACAGGGCACACTGAAGCTTTCTTT TRBJ1-1 TRBV11-2 TRBD1 NA
CASRAPSTSGNTDTQYF TGTGCCAGCAGAGCTCCCTCGACTAGCGGAAACACAGATACGCAGTATTTT TRBJ2-3 TRBV28 TRBD2 NA
CASSIRDRVNSPLHF TGTGCCAGTAGTATCCGGGACAGGGTTAACTCACCCCTCCACTTT TRBJ1-6 TRBV19 TRBD1 NA
CASSYGAPSNTGELFF TGTGCCAGCAGTTACGGAGCACCTTCGAACACCGGGGAGCTGTTTTTT TRBJ2-2 TRBV6-5 NA NA
CATSRDPAEFSYNEQFF TGTGCCACCAGCAGAGATCCGGCGGAGTTCTCCTACAATGAGCAGTTCTTC TRBJ2-1 TRBV15 NA NA
CASSPSGTSYEQYF TGTGCCAGCAGCCCCTCCGGGACAAGCTACGAGCAGTACTTC TRBJ2-7 TRBV5-4 NA NA
CASSSSGTARGEQFF TGTGCCAGCAGCTCTTCGGGGACGGCCCGGGGTGAGCAGTTCTTC TRBJ2-1 TRBV7-3 NA NA
CASSDQPNMNTEAFF TGTGCCAGCAGTGACCAGCCCAACATGAACACTGAAGCTTTCTTT TRBJ1-1 TRBV2 NA NA
CASSKYEQYF TGTGCCAGCAGTAAGTACGAGCAGTACTTC TRBJ2-7 TRBV25-1 NA once
CASSGGQSSGNTIYF TGCGCCAGCAGCGGGGGACAGAGCTCTGGAAACACCATATATTTT TRBJ1-3 TRBV5-1 TRBD1 NA
CASSLGQGYGYTF TGTGCCAGCAGCTTAGGTCAGGGCTATGGCTACACCTTC TRBJ1-2 TRBV7-9 NA NA
CASSRDRDTGELFF TGCGCCAGCAGCAGGGACAGGGACACCGGGGAGCTGTTTTTT TRBJ2-2 TRBV10-1 TRBD1 NA
CASSLRQGYNEQFF TGTGCCAGCAGCTTACGGCAGGGTTACAATGAGCAGTTCTTC TRBJ2-1 TRBV11-2 NA NA
CASSLEVHMNTEAFF TGTGCCAGCAGCTTGGAGGTTCACATGAACACTGAAGCTTTCTTT TRBJ1-1 TRBV5-4 NA once
CASSLSEGSYNEQFF TGTGCCAGCAGCTTATCAGAGGGCTCCTACAATGAGCAGTTCTTC TRBJ2-1 TRBV11-3 NA NA
CASSSPSKETQYF TGTGCCAGCAGCTCTCCATCAAAAGAGACCCAGTACTTC TRBJ2-5 TRBV7-9 NA NA